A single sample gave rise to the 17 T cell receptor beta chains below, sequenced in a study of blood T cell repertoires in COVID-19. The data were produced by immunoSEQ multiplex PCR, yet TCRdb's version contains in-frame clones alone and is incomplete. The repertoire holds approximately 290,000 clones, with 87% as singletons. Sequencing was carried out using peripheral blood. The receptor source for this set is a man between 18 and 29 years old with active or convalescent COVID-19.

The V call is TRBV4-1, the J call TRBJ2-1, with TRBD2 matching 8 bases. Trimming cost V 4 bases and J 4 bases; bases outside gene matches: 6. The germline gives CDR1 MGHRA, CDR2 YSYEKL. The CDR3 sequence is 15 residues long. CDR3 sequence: CASSPPLAVYNEQFF. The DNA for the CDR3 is TGCGCCAGCAGCCCACCACTAGCGGTTTACAATGAGCAGTTCTTC.

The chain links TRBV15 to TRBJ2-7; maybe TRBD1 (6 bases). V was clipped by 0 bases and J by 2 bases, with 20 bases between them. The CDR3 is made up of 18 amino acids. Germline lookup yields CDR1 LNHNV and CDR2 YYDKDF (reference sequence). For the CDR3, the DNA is TGTGCCACCAGCAGAGATGCCTCCCAGGGGTTTCGGACCTACGAGCAGTACTTC. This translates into CATSRDASQGFRTYEQYF.

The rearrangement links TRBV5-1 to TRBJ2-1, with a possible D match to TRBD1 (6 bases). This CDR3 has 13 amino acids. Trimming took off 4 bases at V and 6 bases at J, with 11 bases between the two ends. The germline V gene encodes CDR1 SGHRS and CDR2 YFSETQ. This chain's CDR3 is CASSLQGSNEQFF. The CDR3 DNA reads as TGCGCCAGCAGCCTTCAGGGGTCCAATGAGCAGTTCTTC.

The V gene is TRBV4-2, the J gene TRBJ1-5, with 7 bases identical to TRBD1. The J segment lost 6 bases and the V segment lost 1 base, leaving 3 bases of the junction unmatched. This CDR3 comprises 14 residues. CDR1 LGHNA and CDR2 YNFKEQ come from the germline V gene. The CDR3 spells CASSQGGTAQPQHF. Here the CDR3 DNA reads TGTGCCAGCAGCCAAGGGGGGACAGCTCAGCCCCAGCATTTT.

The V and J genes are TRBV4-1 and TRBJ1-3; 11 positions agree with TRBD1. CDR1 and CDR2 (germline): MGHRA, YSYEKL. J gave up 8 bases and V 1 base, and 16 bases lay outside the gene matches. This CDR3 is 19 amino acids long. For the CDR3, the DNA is TGCGCCAGCAGCCAAGCCCCTGGCAGGACAGGGGGCAATGCGGACACCATATATTTT. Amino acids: CASSQAPGRTGGNADTIYF.

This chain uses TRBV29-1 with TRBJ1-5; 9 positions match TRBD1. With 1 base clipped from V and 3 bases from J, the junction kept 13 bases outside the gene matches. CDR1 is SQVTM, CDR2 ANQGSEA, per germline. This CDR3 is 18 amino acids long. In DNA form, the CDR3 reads TGCAGCGTTGAAGTTGAGGGAGGGGGACAGGGTGACAATCAGCCCCAGCATTTT. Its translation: CSVEVEGGGQGDNQPQHF. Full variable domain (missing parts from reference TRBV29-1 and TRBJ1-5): SAVISQKPSRDICQRGTSLTIQCQVDSQVTMMFWYRQQPGQSLTLIATANQGSEATYESGFVIDKFPISRPNLTFSTLTVSNMSPEDSSIYLCSVEVEGGGQGDNQPQHFGDGTRLSIL.

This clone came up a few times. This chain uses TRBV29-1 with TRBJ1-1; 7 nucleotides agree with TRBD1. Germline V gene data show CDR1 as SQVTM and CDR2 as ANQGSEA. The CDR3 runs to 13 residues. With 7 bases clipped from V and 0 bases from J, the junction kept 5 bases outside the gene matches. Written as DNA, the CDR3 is TGCAGCGCCGGGACAGCTTTGAACACTGAAGCTTTCTTT. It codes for CSAGTALNTEAFF. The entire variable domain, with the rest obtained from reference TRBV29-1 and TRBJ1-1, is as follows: SAVISQKPSRDICQRGTSLTIQCQVDSQVTMMFWYRQQPGQSLTLIATANQGSEATYESGFVIDKFPISRPNLTFSTLTVSNMSPEDSSIYLCSAGTALNTEAFFGQGTRLTVV.

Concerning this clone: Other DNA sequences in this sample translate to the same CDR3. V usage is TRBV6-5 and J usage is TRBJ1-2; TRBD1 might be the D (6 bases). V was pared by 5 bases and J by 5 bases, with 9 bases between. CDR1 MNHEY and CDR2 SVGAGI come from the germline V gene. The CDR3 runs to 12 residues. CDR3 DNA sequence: TGTGCCAGCAGTAGAGGGGGTTATGGCTACACCTTC. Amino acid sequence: CASSRGGYGYTF.

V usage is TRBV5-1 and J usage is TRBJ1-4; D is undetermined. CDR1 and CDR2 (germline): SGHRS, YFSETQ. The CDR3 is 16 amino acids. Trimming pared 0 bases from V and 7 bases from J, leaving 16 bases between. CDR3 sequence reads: CASSLESGYSGEKLFF. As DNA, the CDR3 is TGCGCCAGCAGCTTGGAGTCGGGGTATTCGGGTGAAAAACTGTTTTTT. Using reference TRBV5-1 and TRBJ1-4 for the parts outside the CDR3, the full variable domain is KAGVTQTPRYLIKTRGQQVTLSCSPISGHRSVSWYQQTPGQGLQFLFEYFSETQRNKGNFPGRFSGRQFSNSRSEMNVSTLELGDSALYLCASSLESGYSGEKLFFGSGTQLSVL.

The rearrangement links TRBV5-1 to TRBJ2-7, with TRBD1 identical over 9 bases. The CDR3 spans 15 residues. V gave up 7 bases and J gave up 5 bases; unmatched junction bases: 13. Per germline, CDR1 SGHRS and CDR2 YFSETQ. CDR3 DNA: TGCGCCAGCGCACACGGTGACAGGGGGATAGACGAGCAGTACTTC. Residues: CASAHGDRGIDEQYF.

CDR3 loop: CASRDGGDNEQFF. Written as DNA, the CDR3 is TGTGCCAGCAGGGATGGAGGGGACAATGAGCAGTTCTTC. The chain recombines TRBV2 with TRBJ2-1; maybe TRBD2 (6 bases). CDR1 is SNHLY, CDR2 FYNNEI, per germline. V was cut by 6 bases and J by 5 bases, with 11 bases left in between. The CDR3 totals 13 residues.

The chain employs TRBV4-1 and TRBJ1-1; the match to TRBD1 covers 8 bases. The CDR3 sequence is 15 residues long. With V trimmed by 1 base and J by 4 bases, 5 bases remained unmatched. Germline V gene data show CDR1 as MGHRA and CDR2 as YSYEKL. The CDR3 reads CASSQAQGVGTEAFF. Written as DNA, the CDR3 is TGCGCCAGCAGCCAAGCACAGGGGGTTGGCACTGAAGCTTTCTTT.

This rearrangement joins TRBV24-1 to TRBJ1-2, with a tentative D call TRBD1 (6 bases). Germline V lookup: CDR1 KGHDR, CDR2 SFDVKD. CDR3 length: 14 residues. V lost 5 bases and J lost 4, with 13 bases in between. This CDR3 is CATSGDRRSYGYTF. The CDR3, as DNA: TGTGCCACCAGTGGTGACAGGAGGAGCTATGGCTACACCTTC.

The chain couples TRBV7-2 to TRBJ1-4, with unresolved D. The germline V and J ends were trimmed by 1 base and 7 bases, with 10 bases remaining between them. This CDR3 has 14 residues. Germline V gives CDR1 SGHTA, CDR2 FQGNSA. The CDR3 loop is CASSLDPGSEKLFF. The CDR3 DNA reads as TGTGCCAGCAGCTTAGACCCTGGGAGTGAAAAACTGTTTTTT.

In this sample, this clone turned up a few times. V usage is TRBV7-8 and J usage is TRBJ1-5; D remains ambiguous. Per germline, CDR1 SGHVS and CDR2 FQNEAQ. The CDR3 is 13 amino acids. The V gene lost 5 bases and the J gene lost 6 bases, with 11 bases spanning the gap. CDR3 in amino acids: CASSLDTAQPQHF. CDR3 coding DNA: TGTGCCAGCAGCCTTGACACTGCTCAGCCCCAGCATTTT.

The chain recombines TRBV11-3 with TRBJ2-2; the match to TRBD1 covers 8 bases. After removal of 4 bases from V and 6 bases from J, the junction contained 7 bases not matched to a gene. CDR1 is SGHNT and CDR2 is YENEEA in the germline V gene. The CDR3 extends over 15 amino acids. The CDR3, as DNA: TGTGCCAGCAGCTCGGGGCAGGGGGCGGCCGGGGAGCTGTTTTTT. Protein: CASSSGQGAAGELFF.

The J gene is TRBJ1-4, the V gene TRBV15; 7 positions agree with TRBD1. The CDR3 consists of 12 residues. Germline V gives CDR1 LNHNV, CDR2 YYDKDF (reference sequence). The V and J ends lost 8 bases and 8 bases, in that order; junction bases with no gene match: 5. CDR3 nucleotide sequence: TGTGCCACCCGGGACAGTTCGGAAAAACTGTTTTTT. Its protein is CATRDSSEKLFF. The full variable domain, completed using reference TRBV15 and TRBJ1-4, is DAMVIQNPRYQVTQFGKPVTLSCSQTLNHNVMYWYQQKSSQAPKLLFHYYDKDFNNEADTPDNFQSRRPNTSFCFLDIRSPGLGDTAMYLCATRDSSEKLFFGSGTQLSVL.